This T cell receptor (beta chain) stems from a study of cytomegalovirus exposure and HLA in healthy donors. Study details: Findings of an earlier analysis included around 120 million unique TCR beta sequences from roughly 180 million T cells.

The CDR3 has 15 amino acids. Germline V gives CDR1 LNHDA, CDR2 SQIVND (reference sequence). The ends lost 3 bases at V and 5 bases at J; junction bases unmatched: 8. Vbeta (60) and Jbeta (13) primers were used in the PCR. Sequencing was performed with immunoSEQ multiplex PCR; in TCRdb, only in-frame clones are kept and a portion is missing. The sample holds 200,000 to 250,000 clones, around 80% seen once. The chain combines TRBV19 with TRBJ2-5; 8 positions match TRBD1. This TCR was recovered from a woman between 55 and 75 years old in good health and CMV-seropositive. Material for sequencing was PBMCs. The CDR3 region is CASSIYRGKWETQYF. For the CDR3, the DNA is TGTGCCAGTAGTATTTACAGGGGGAAGTGGGAGACCCAGTACTTC.